The 25 T cell receptor beta chains listed next were all sequenced from one sample in a study of identical twins. TCRdb re-called the 5' RACE reads through MiXCR, storing one row per CDR3 protein. The table shows around 220,000 distinct CDR3 sequences, with over 12% occurring only once. Input material: memory (CD45RO+) T cells sorted from blood. The receptor set was obtained from a woman younger than 35 in good health.

This chain uses TRBV6-1 with TRBJ1-5; the match to TRBD1 covers 9 bases. Germline trimming cut 5 bases from V and 2 bases from J; bases unmatched to any gene: 4. CDR3 size: 15 residues. In germline, CDR1 is MNHNS, CDR2 SASEGT. The CDR3 sequence is CASSRTGVGNQPQHF. In DNA form, the CDR3 reads TGTGCCAGCAGTCGGACAGGGGTGGGCAATCAGCCCCAGCATTTT.

The J gene is TRBJ2-4, the V gene TRBV7-9; 9 bases are a match to TRBD1. The CDR3 has 15 amino acids. With V trimmed by 5 bases and J by 5 bases, 7 bases remained unmatched. Germline V CDR1 and CDR2: SEHNR, FQNEAQ (reference sequence). The CDR3 DNA reads TGTGCCAGCAGCCCGGGACAGGGTGCCCAAAACATTCAGTACTTC. Protein sequence: CASSPGQGAQNIQYF.

The CDR3 is CASSSFVEGAGETQYF. The CDR3 bases are TGTGCCAGCAGCTCGTTTGTGGAGGGGGCAGGGGAGACCCAGTACTTC. J is TRBJ2-5 and V is TRBV7-9; weak D call: TRBD1 (7 bases). Germline CDR1 and CDR2: SEHNR and FQNEAQ (reference sequence). CDR3 length equals 16 residues. With 4 bases removed from V and 5 bases from J, the gap between germline ends came to 20 bases.

The sample holds a few counts of this clonotype. The rearrangement links TRBV3-1 to TRBJ2-2, with D unclear. The CDR3 extends over 13 amino acids. The germline gives CDR1 LGHDT, CDR2 YNNKEL (reference sequence). V dropped 2 bases and J dropped 5 bases, with 6 bases sitting between them. The CDR3 DNA sequence: TGTGCCAGCAGCCAATGGAGTACCGGGGAGCTGTTTTTT. Protein: CASSQWSTGELFF.

This clonotype was found a few times. J is TRBJ1-5 and V is TRBV2; D gene unclear. Trimming stripped 7 bases from V and 2 bases from J, with 15 bases between. This CDR3 contains 15 residues. The V gene's germline CDR1 is SNHLY and CDR2 FYNNEI. CDR3 residues: CASTGRQEGNQPQHF. In DNA form, the CDR3 reads TGTGCCAGCACTGGACGGCAGGAGGGCAATCAGCCCCAGCATTTT. Variable domain in full (rest from reference TRBV2 and TRBJ1-5): EPEVTQTPSHQVTQMGQEVILRCVPISNHLYFYWYRQILGQKVEFLVSFYNNEISEKSEIFDDQFSVERPDGSNFTLKIRSTKLEDSAMYFCASTGRQEGNQPQHFGDGTRLSIL.

This clonotype was picked up many times. The CDR3 coding sequence is TGCGCCAGCAGCCCGTCAGTTGATCAGCCCCAGCATTTT. Translated: CASSPSVDQPQHF. The chain recombines TRBV5-1 with TRBJ1-5, with D uncertain. Trimming left V 4 bases short and J 5 bases short, with 10 bases between. The CDR3 covers 13 residues. In germline, CDR1 is SGHRS, CDR2 YFSETQ. Drawing the rest from reference TRBV5-1 and TRBJ1-5, the complete variable domain is KAGVTQTPRYLIKTRGQQVTLSCSPISGHRSVSWYQQTPGQGLQFLFEYFSETQRNKGNFPGRFSGRQFSNSRSEMNVSTLELGDSALYLCASSPSVDQPQHFGDGTRLSIL.

This clonotype was seen a few times. This chain joins TRBV12-3 or TRBV12-4 and TRBJ2-5; a possible D gene is TRBD1 (5 bases). V was pared by 4 bases and J by 4 bases, with 10 bases between. The CDR3 is 13 residues long. The CDR3 region has the DNA TGTGCCAGCAGTTCAGGGATGGGAGAGACCCAGTACTTC. Protein: CASSSGMGETQYF.

V usage is TRBV7-3 and J usage is TRBJ2-1; 7 positions agree with TRBD1. Germline CDR1 SGHTA, CDR2 FQGTGA. The length of the CDR3 is 15 residues. V shed 5 bases, J shed 7 bases, and the junction held 11 bases outside the gene matches. The CDR3 bases are TGTGCCAGCAGCCCCGTCGTCGGACAGGTTAATGAGCAGTTCTTC. This codes for CASSPVVGQVNEQFF. The full variable domain, its missing parts supplied by reference TRBV7-3 and TRBJ2-1, is GAGVSQTPSNKVTEKGKYVELRCDPISGHTALYWYRQSLGQGPEFLIYFQGTGAADDSGLPNDRFFAVRPEGSVSTLKIQRTERGDSAVYLCASSPVVGQVNEQFFGPGTRLTVL.

V and J are TRBV18 and TRBJ2-2, with no clear D. Germline CDR1 and CDR2: KGHSH and LQKENI. Trimming stripped 2 bases from V and 4 bases from J, with 11 bases between. The CDR3 extends over 15 amino acids. Here the CDR3 reads CASSPTRSGTGELFF. The CDR3 bases are TGTGCCAGCTCACCAACCAGGTCGGGCACCGGGGAGCTGTTTTTT.

This clonotype has a count of ten or more. This chain links TRBV2 with TRBJ2-1; 8 bases fit TRBD2. Germline V CDR1 and CDR2: SNHLY, FYNNEI. The CDR3 is made up of 13 amino acids. V lost 7 bases, J lost 8 bases, and 7 bases stayed unmatched. CDR3 sequence (DNA): TGTGCCAGCAAGAAGACTAGCGAACATGAGCAGTTCTTC. Its translation: CASKKTSEHEQFF.

The CDR3 sequence is CASREDTRIGSPLHF. The CDR3 DNA reads TGTGCCAGTCGGGAGGATACGAGGATTGGTTCACCCCTCCACTTT. This chain links TRBV6-1 with TRBJ1-6; D not certain. V lost 9 bases to trimming and J lost 9 bases, with 21 bases between them. This CDR3 region has 15 residues. The germline CDR1 and CDR2 sequences are MNHNS and SASEGT.

The CDR3 DNA is TGTGCCAGCCGTCAAAGAGATACGCAGTATTTT. This sequence encodes CASRQRDTQYF. The gene calls are TRBV6-6 and TRBJ2-3; D unclear. CDR3 size: 11 residues. Trimming took off 8 bases at V and 5 bases at J, with 8 bases between the two ends. The germline CDR1 and CDR2 sequences are MNHNY and SVGAGI (reference sequence).

This chain joins TRBV6-5 and TRBJ1-2; D is uncertain. The CDR3 totals 13 residues. Germline V gives CDR1 MNHEY, CDR2 SVGAGI. V lost 7 bases, J lost 8 bases, and 17 bases lay in between. This CDR3 is CASTSRQARGYTF. DNA of the CDR3: TGTGCCAGCACTTCACGCCAGGCGCGGGGCTACACCTTC.

This clonotype was seen at least ten times. This chain joins TRBV24-1 and TRBJ2-2; a weak D match, TRBD1 (6 bases). The CDR3 runs to 15 residues. Germline V CDR1 and CDR2: KGHDR, SFDVKD. V was pared by 6 bases and J by 0 bases, with 10 bases between. CDR3 nucleotide sequence: TGTGCCACCAGTTCCGGGACAACGAACACCGGGGAGCTGTTTTTT. It translates to CATSSGTTNTGELFF.

The chain has TRBV5-5 and TRBJ1-3; no definite D call. The CDR3 is 15 amino acids. In germline, CDR1 is SGHKS, CDR2 YYEKEE (reference sequence). V was clipped by 1 base and J by 0 bases, with 8 bases between them. CDR3 in amino acids: CASSLFPSSGNTIYF. As DNA, the CDR3 is TGTGCCAGCAGCTTGTTTCCGAGCTCTGGAAACACCATATATTTT.

This chain joins TRBV5-1 and TRBJ1-1; 9 positions match TRBD1. Trimming took 4 bases from V and 4 from J; bases not matched to a gene: 2. The CDR3 sequence is 13 residues long. Germline V CDR1 and CDR2: SGHRS, YFSETQ. The CDR3 reads CASSGQGFTEAFF. DNA of the CDR3: TGCGCCAGCAGCGGACAGGGGTTCACTGAAGCTTTCTTT.

This clonotype was observed many times. The chain is built from TRBV6-1 and TRBJ2-2; 10 bases align to TRBD1. The CDR3 is 16 amino acids. V was clipped by 4 bases and J by 7 bases; unmatched bases: 9. Germline V gives CDR1 MNHNS, CDR2 SASEGT. The CDR3 DNA sequence: TGTGCCAGCAGTGCCGGGACAGGGGCACTACGCGGGGAGCTGTTTTTT. It translates to CASSAGTGALRGELFF.

The CDR3 loop reads CASSPNGNEKLFF. The CDR3 DNA sequence: TGTGCCAGCTCACCAAACGGTAATGAAAAACTGTTTTTT. V usage is TRBV18 and J usage is TRBJ1-4; the D is unclear. The V end lost 2 bases, the J end lost 4 bases, and 5 bases lay between the germline ends. The CDR3 extends over 13 amino acids. Germline V CDR1 and CDR2: KGHSH, LQKENI. Combining the CDR3 with reference TRBV18 and TRBJ1-4 gives the whole variable domain NAGVMQNPRHLVRRRGQEARLRCSPMKGHSHVYWYRQLPEEGLKFMVYLQKENIIDESGMPKERFSAEFPKEGPSILRIQQVVRGDSAAYFCASSPNGNEKLFFGSGTQLSVL.

This clonotype was counted many times. This rearrangement joins TRBV20-1 to TRBJ1-3, with D perhaps matching TRBD1 (5 bases). Trimming cost V 4 bases and J 0 bases, with 7 bases left between them. The CDR3 has 13 amino acids. Per germline, CDR1 DFQATT and CDR2 SNEGSKA (reference sequence). CDR3 loop: CSATTGSGNTIYF. The DNA of the CDR3 is TGCAGTGCTACCACAGGCTCTGGAAACACCATATATTTT.

This chain links TRBV5-1 with TRBJ1-1, with 11 bases that match TRBD1. CDR3 length equals 16 residues. Germline-derived CDR1 and CDR2 are SGHRS and YFSETQ. V dropped 2 bases and J dropped 5; count of bases not matched to a gene: 8. The CDR3 loop reads CASSLGQGAIVTEAFF. The DNA of the CDR3 is TGCGCCAGCAGCTTAGGACAGGGGGCTATAGTGACTGAAGCTTTCTTT.

The chain recombines TRBV25-1 with TRBJ1-5; no clear D gene. Per the germline V gene, CDR1 is MGHDK and CDR2 is SYGVNS. V was clipped by 4 bases and J by 5 bases, with 6 bases between them. The CDR3 sequence is 12 residues long. The CDR3 sequence: CASSAGDQPQHF. The CDR3 DNA is TGTGCCAGCAGTGCGGGAGATCAGCCCCAGCATTTT. Supplemented by reference TRBV25-1 and TRBJ1-5, the full variable domain reads EADIYQTPRYLVIGTGKKITLECSQTMGHDKMYWYQQDPGMELHLIHYSYGVNSTEKGDLSSESTVSRIRTEHFPLTLESARPSHTSQYLCASSAGDQPQHFGDGTRLSIL.

This clonotype was detected a few times. The chain recombines TRBV2 with TRBJ2-6, with D unresolved. V lost 4 bases to trimming and J lost 4 bases, with 11 bases between them. The CDR3 runs 15 residues. The germline CDR1 and CDR2 sequences are SNHLY and FYNNEI. The CDR3 protein is CASSVVGIGANVLTF. In DNA, the CDR3 is TGTGCCAGCAGTGTTGTGGGGATCGGGGCCAACGTCCTGACTTTC.

This clonotype was detected ten times or more. The V and J genes are TRBV12-3 or TRBV12-4 and TRBJ2-7; 9 bases are shared with TRBD2. The V segment lost 6 bases and the J segment 1 base; nucleotides outside the gene matches: 1. The CDR3 is made up of 13 amino acids. CDR3 loop: CASRREGSYEQYF. In DNA, the CDR3 is TGTGCCAGCAGGCGGGAGGGGTCCTACGAGCAGTACTTC.

This clonotype was detected only a few times. The chain couples TRBV29-1 to TRBJ1-1; D ambiguous. The V end lost 4 bases, the J end lost 6 bases, and 3 bases lay between the germline ends. The CDR3 is made up of 9 amino acids. Germline loops: CDR1 SQVTM, CDR2 ANQGSEA. CDR3 region: CSVGAEAFF. CDR3 coding DNA: TGCAGCGTTGGGGCTGAAGCTTTCTTT.

The chain employs TRBV5-6 and TRBJ2-1; TRBD2 agrees at 9 bases. J gave up 4 bases and V 0 bases, and 14 bases lay outside the gene matches. CDR1 and CDR2 from the germline V gene are SGHDT and YYEEEE. This CDR3 is 19 amino acids long. The CDR3 sequence is CASSLVTSGSTRTYNEQFF. The CDR3 DNA is TGTGCCAGCAGCTTGGTTACTAGCGGGTCTACCAGAACTTACAATGAGCAGTTCTTC.